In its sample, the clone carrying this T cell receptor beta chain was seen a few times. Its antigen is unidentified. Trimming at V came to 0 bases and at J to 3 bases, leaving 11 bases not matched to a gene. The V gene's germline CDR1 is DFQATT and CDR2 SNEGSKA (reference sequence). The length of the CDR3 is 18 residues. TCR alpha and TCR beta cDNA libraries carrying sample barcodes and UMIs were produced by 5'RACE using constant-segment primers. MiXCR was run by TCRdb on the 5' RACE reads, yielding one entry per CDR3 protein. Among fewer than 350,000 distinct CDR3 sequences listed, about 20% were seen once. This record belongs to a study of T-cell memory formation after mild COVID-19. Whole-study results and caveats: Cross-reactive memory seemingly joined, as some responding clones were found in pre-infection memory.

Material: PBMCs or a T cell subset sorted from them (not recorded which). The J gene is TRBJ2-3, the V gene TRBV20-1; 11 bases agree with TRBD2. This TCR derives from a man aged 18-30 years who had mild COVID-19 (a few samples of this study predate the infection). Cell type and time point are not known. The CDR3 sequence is CSARDPRIAGGVTDTQYF. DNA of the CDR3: TGCAGTGCTAGAGATCCGAGGATAGCGGGGGGGGTAACAGATACGCAGTATTTT.